This passage covers 20 T cell receptor beta chains from one sample sequenced in a study of immune evolution from preneoplasia to lung adenocarcinoma (dated by TCRdb to about 2021). The library was prepared using the immunoSEQ multiplex PCR assay. What TCRdb holds here is the immuneACCESS table cut down to in-frame rearrangements. Part of the clones is not present; checked against another copy, under half of the missing clones reflect an unresolved V gene, and the others are unexplained. The sample table records 8,000 or so clones; approximately 82% of these occur just once. Around a tenth of the sample is in the top ten clones. Sequences were obtained from FFPE minimally invasive lung adenocarcinoma tissue. Interpreted using the paper, the cell subset or site label stands for: micro-invasive lung adenocarcinoma (MIA). These receptors were taken from an older donor with lung adenocarcinoma.

This clone was observed a few times. The chain employs TRBV6-4 and TRBJ2-4, with D possibly being TRBD1 or TRBD2 (5 bases each). Germline-derived CDR1 and CDR2 are MRHNA and SNTAGT. V was cut by 8 bases and J by 4 bases, with 15 bases left in between. This CDR3 has 14 amino acids. The CDR3 loop is CASPSEGTKNIQYF. The CDR3 region has the DNA TGTGCCAGCCCCAGCGAGGGGACGAAAAACATTCAGTACTTC.

The chain recombines TRBV7-2 with TRBJ1-2; D is unresolved. The CDR3 is 16 amino acids. Germline V lookup: CDR1 SGHTA, CDR2 FQGNSA. V was cut by 0 bases and J by 3 bases, with 14 bases left in between. CDR3 sequence (DNA): TGTGCCAGCAGCTTAGCGACCACGCAGGATTACTATGGCTACACCTTC. Translation gives CASSLATTQDYYGYTF.

The chain couples TRBV14 to TRBJ2-1; TRBD2 aligns across 11 bases. With 2 bases clipped from V and 8 bases from J, the junction kept 5 bases outside the gene matches. CDR1 and CDR2 from the germline V gene are SGHDN and FVKESK. This CDR3 contains 15 residues. The CDR3 DNA follows: TGTGCCAGCAGCCAATCTAGCGGGAGGAGAGATGAGCAGTTCTTC. Translating it yields CASSQSSGRRDEQFF.

This clone has a handful of counts. This chain links TRBV5-1 with TRBJ1-4; D not resolved. There are 15 residues in the CDR3. Germline V gene lookup returns CDR1 SGHRS and CDR2 YFSETQ. Trimming shortened V by 7 bases and J by 0 bases, and 13 bases separated the two germline ends. Written as DNA, the CDR3 is TGCGCCAGCCGGGAAGGTGGAGCAACTAATGAAAAACTGTTTTTT. This encodes CASREGGATNEKLFF.

This chain links TRBV30 with TRBJ1-1; weak D call: TRBD1 (5 bases). Per the germline V gene, CDR1 is GTSNPN and CDR2 is SVGIG (reference sequence). V was shortened by 0 bases and J by 4 bases, with 9 bases between the two germline ends. The CDR3 is 13 residues long. CDR3 sequence (DNA): TGTGCCTGGAGTGTACCAGGGTTCACTGAAGCTTTCTTT. Amino acids: CAWSVPGFTEAFF.

This clone was counted only a few times. V is TRBV2 and J is TRBJ1-2; D remains unclear. Looked up from germline, CDR1 is SNHLY and CDR2 is FYNNEI. V lost 7 bases and J 6 bases, leaving 15 bases between the germline ends. This CDR3 is 13 amino acids long. In DNA, the CDR3 is TGTGCCAGCAAGGTGCAGCAAAGGGATGGCTACACCTTC. It yields the protein CASKVQQRDGYTF.

The chain is built from TRBV6-1 and TRBJ2-3, with TRBD2 identical over 13 bases. Germline trimming cut 6 bases from V and 4 bases from J; bases unmatched to any gene: 4. This CDR3 contains 15 residues. Germline CDR1 MNHNS, CDR2 SASEGT. The chain's CDR3 is CASRAGLAGPDTQYF. DNA of the CDR3: TGTGCCAGCAGGGCGGGACTAGCGGGACCAGATACGCAGTATTTT.

V is TRBV6-6 and J is TRBJ2-7, with D uncertain. Looked up from germline, CDR1 is MNHNY and CDR2 is SVGAGI (reference sequence). The CDR3 sequence is 15 residues long. Trimming left V 6 bases short and J 0 bases short, with 15 bases between. CDR3 in DNA: TGTGCCAGCAGGATCACACCCAAATACTCCTACGAGCAGTACTTC. Translated, it gives CASRITPKYSYEQYF.

This clone was seen a handful of times. The V and J genes are TRBV11-1 and TRBJ1-1; D not resolved. Trimming shortened V by 5 bases and J by 1 base, and 11 bases separated the two germline ends. The CDR3 runs to 14 residues. Looked up from germline, CDR1 is SGHAT and CDR2 is FQDESV (reference sequence). CDR3 amino acids: CASSVSSWNTEAFF. As DNA, the CDR3 is TGTGCCAGCAGCGTATCCAGCTGGAACACTGAAGCTTTCTTT.

The CDR3 DNA is TGCAGCGTTCGGGACAGGGGAAATTCACCCCTCCACTTT. The encoded protein is CSVRDRGNSPLHF. V is TRBV29-1 and J is TRBJ1-6; 10 bases fit TRBD1. This CDR3 contains 13 residues. Trimming removed 5 bases from V and 7 bases from J; junction bases left unmatched: 2. Germline loops: CDR1 SQVTM, CDR2 ANQGSEA. The full variable domain, with the rest looked up from reference TRBV29-1 and TRBJ1-6, is SAVISQKPSRDICQRGTSLTIQCQVDSQVTMMFWYRQQPGQSLTLIATANQGSEATYESGFVIDKFPISRPNLTFSTLTVSNMSPEDSSIYLCSVRDRGNSPLHFGNGTRLTVT.

This clone was observed a few times. V usage is TRBV27 and J usage is TRBJ1-2; 12 bases map to TRBD1. The ends lost 2 bases at V and 8 bases at J; junction bases unmatched: 6. CDR3 length equals 15 residues. Germline V CDR1 and CDR2: MNHEY, SMNVEV (reference sequence). CDR3 bases: TGTGCCAGCAGTTTAGGGGGACAGGGGGCGAGGGGCTACACCTTC. This codes for CASSLGGQGARGYTF.

The chain links TRBV9 to TRBJ1-4; D remains unclear. Germline CDR1 is SGDLS and CDR2 is YYNGEE. Between the trimmed V and J ends, which lost 3 bases and 6 bases, there was a span of 15 bases. The CDR3 has 15 residues. The CDR3 region has the DNA TGTGCCAGCAGCGAGCGGGGTTACGCTGATGAAAAACTGTTTTTT. Its translation is CASSERGYADEKLFF.

The gene calls are TRBV10-3 and TRBJ1-4; the D is unclear. With 6 bases removed from V and 0 bases from J, the gap between germline ends came to 11 bases. CDR3 size: 15 residues. Germline loops: CDR1 ENHRY, CDR2 SYGVKD. The CDR3 region has the DNA TGTGCCATCAGCCCCGGCGACTCAACTAATGAAAAACTGTTTTTT. It specifies CAISPGDSTNEKLFF.

The CDR3 loop reads CASSATGQGNTEAFF. The CDR3 DNA follows: TGTGCCAGCAGTGCAACAGGACAGGGGAACACTGAAGCTTTCTTT. The chain recombines TRBV6-1 with TRBJ1-1; 8 bases line up with TRBD1. In germline, CDR1 is MNHNS, CDR2 SASEGT. This CDR3 contains 15 residues. Trimming removed 4 bases from V and 1 base from J; junction bases left unmatched: 5.

The V call is TRBV18, the J call TRBJ2-2; 7 nucleotides line up with TRBD1. V lost 5 bases, J lost 0 bases, and 9 bases stayed unmatched. From germline, CDR1 is KGHSH and CDR2 LQKENI. The CDR3 covers 17 residues. The CDR3 region is CASSSSSGGPNTGELFF. CDR3 nucleotide sequence: TGTGCCAGCTCATCAAGTTCAGGGGGTCCGAACACCGGGGAGCTGTTTTTT.

The V gene is TRBV30, the J gene TRBJ1-3, with D tentatively TRBD1 (5 bases). Germline V gene sequence: CDR1 GTSNPN, CDR2 SVGIG (reference sequence). The CDR3 consists of 11 residues. V lost 8 bases to trimming and J lost 4 bases, with 9 bases between them. CDR3: CARKGGNTIYF. CDR3 nucleotides: TGTGCCCGGAAGGGGGGAAACACCATATATTTT.

The chain links TRBV5-6 to TRBJ1-2; no reliable D call. V lost 2 bases and J 4 bases, leaving 18 bases between the germline ends. Germline V gene data show CDR1 as SGHDT and CDR2 as YYEEEE. The CDR3 sequence is 16 residues long. CDR3 residues: CASSLVRAEVAYGYTF. In DNA, the CDR3 is TGTGCCAGCAGCTTAGTCCGGGCCGAGGTGGCCTATGGCTACACCTTC.

The chain employs TRBV11-1 and TRBJ1-1; 7 bases line up with TRBD1. Germline V lookup: CDR1 SGHAT, CDR2 FQDESV (reference sequence). Trimming took 5 bases from V and 4 from J; bases not matched to a gene: 7. The CDR3 loop spans 14 amino acids. The CDR3 reads CASSKRQGGTEAFF. In DNA form, the CDR3 reads TGTGCCAGCAGCAAGCGACAGGGAGGCACTGAAGCTTTCTTT.

The V call is TRBV19, the J call TRBJ2-1, with D possibly matching TRBD1 (5 bases). The germline V gene encodes CDR1 LNHDA and CDR2 SQIVND (reference sequence). There are 17 residues in the CDR3. V lost 3 bases to trimming and J lost 0 bases, with 15 bases between them. CDR3 DNA sequence: TGTGCCAGTAGTATGTTTGCAGGGATGAGCTCCTACAATGAGCAGTTCTTC. Translation gives CASSMFAGMSSYNEQFF.

CDR3 sequence (DNA): TGTGCCAGCAGCCCTCGGGGGGGGATATCTTTACTAGCCAAAAACATTCAGTACTTC. It codes for CASSPRGGISLLAKNIQYF. This chain links TRBV27 with TRBJ2-4; 8 nucleotides align to TRBD2. V shed 6 bases and J 0 bases; nucleotides not matched to a gene: 16. The CDR3 covers 19 residues. Germline loops: CDR1 MNHEY, CDR2 SMNVEV (reference sequence).